These 30 T cell receptor beta chains share one sample of origin, sequenced in a study of blood T cell repertoires in COVID-19. The data were produced by immunoSEQ multiplex PCR, yet TCRdb's version contains in-frame clones alone and is incomplete. The table includes about 190,000 clones, over 75% detected once. The sequenced sample consisted of peripheral blood. These receptors were collected from a woman in her thirties or forties who had recovered from COVID-19.

This chain links TRBV7-8 with TRBJ2-3; 13 nucleotides match TRBD2. The junction had 5 bases not matched to a gene; V was cut back by 1 base and J by 4 bases. The CDR3 loop spans 17 amino acids. Germline CDR1 and CDR2: SGHVS and FQNEAQ. Written as DNA, the CDR3 is TGTGCCAGCAGCTTAGTGGGACTAGCGGGACCTCCAGATACGCAGTATTTT. As protein: CASSLVGLAGPPDTQYF.

The gene calls are TRBV4-2 and TRBJ2-1; 10 nucleotides match TRBD2. Germline trimming cut 1 base from V and 6 bases from J; bases unmatched to any gene: 15. The CDR3 sequence is 19 residues long. The germline CDR1 and CDR2 sequences are LGHNA and YNFKEQ. The CDR3 DNA reads as TGTGCCAGCAGCCAAGGGGGAACTAGCGGGATATTTAGGGGCAATGAGCAGTTCTTC. Translation: CASSQGGTSGIFRGNEQFF.

The J gene is TRBJ2-7, the V gene TRBV7-8; 10 bases are shared with TRBD2. The ends lost 5 bases at V and 0 bases at J; junction bases unmatched: 10. Germline lookup yields CDR1 SGHVS and CDR2 FQNEAQ. The CDR3 is 17 residues long. DNA for the CDR3: TGTGCCAGCAGCCCTGCGGCACTAGCGGGGACCTCCTACGAGCAGTACTTC. This gives the protein CASSPAALAGTSYEQYF.

The chain carries TRBV3-1 (or the pseudogene TRBV3-2) and TRBJ1-2; 8 bases align to TRBD1. CDR1 and CDR2 from the germline V gene are LGHDT and YNNKEL (reference sequence). The trim removed 4 bases at V and 4 bases at J, leaving 8 bases unmatched. The CDR3 has 15 amino acids. In nucleotides, the CDR3 is TGTGCCAGCAGCCCCGGGGACAGGAGGGGCTATGGCTACACCTTC. Protein sequence: CASSPGDRRGYGYTF.

The rearrangement links TRBV19 to TRBJ1-1; 7 bases are a match to TRBD1. Losses at the gene ends were 5 bases for V and 4 bases for J; bases not matched to a gene: 4. The length of the CDR3 is 13 residues. Germline CDR1 reads LNHDA; CDR2 reads SQIVND (reference sequence). The chain's CDR3 is CASSVGTVTEAFF. The CDR3 region has the DNA TGTGCCAGTAGTGTCGGGACAGTCACTGAAGCTTTCTTT.

The chain recombines TRBV19 with TRBJ1-5; tentatively, D is TRBD1 (6 bases). In germline, CDR1 is LNHDA, CDR2 SQIVND (reference sequence). This CDR3 is 16 amino acids long. The V and J ends lost 1 base and 2 bases respectively, with 12 bases between them. For the CDR3, the DNA is TGTGCCAGTAGTATAGGCGAGGGGGTAGGCAATCAGCCCCAGCATTTT. Translating it yields CASSIGEGVGNQPQHF.

The chain couples TRBV28 to TRBJ1-5; 12 positions match TRBD1. The CDR3 covers 17 residues. V lost 5 bases, J lost 1 base, and 6 bases stayed unmatched. CDR1 MDHEN and CDR2 SYDVKM come from the germline V gene. The CDR3 loop is CASSLPGQGASNQPQHF. The CDR3 bases are TGTGCCAGCAGTCTACCGGGACAGGGGGCCAGCAATCAGCCCCAGCATTTT.

V is TRBV19 and J is TRBJ2-2; 7 bases line up with TRBD2. J was trimmed by 2 bases and V by 6 bases; bases with no gene match: 6. The CDR3 is 15 amino acids. Looked up from germline, CDR1 is LNHDA and CDR2 is SQIVND (reference sequence). CDR3 amino acids: CASRGVAGNTGELFF. In DNA, the CDR3 is TGTGCCAGTAGGGGGGTAGCGGGTAACACCGGGGAGCTGTTTTTT.

J is TRBJ2-7 and V is TRBV5-1, with TRBD2 matching 10 bases. The CDR3 is 14 amino acids. Germline CDR1 reads SGHRS; CDR2 reads YFSETQ. With V trimmed by 4 bases and J by 3 bases, 4 bases remained unmatched. Here the CDR3 reads CASSTASGGYEQYF. CDR3 DNA: TGCGCCAGCAGCACTGCTAGCGGGGGCTACGAGCAGTACTTC.

The genes are TRBV7-6 and TRBJ1-1; no clear D. The CDR3 runs to 16 residues. Germline assignment: CDR1 SGHVS and CDR2 FNYEAQ. Trimming left V 5 bases short and J 0 bases short, with 16 bases between. The CDR3 bases are TGTGCCAGCAGCCTACCAGATTTACAGATGAACACTGAAGCTTTCTTT. Protein product: CASSLPDLQMNTEAFF. The full variable domain, in which reference TRBV7-6 and TRBJ1-1 provide the parts outside the CDR3, is GAGVSQSPRYKVTKRGQDVALRCDPISGHVSLYWYRQALGQGPEFLTYFNYEAQQDKSGLPNDRFSAERPEGSISTLTIQRTEQRDSAMYRCASSLPDLQMNTEAFFGQGTRLTVV.

This chain joins TRBV7-3 and TRBJ2-1; D is uncertain. CDR1 and CDR2 from the germline V gene are SGHTA and FQGTGA. The CDR3 is 17 amino acids. V was cut by 5 bases and J by 4 bases, with 21 bases left in between. The CDR3 nucleotides are TGTGCCAGCAGCCCAAGCATAGACTCGCTACTTTACAATGAGCAGTTCTTC. The encoded protein is CASSPSIDSLLYNEQFF.

This clone was found a few times. The chain carries TRBV4-1 and TRBJ1-5, with 8 bases fitting TRBD1. Germline loops: CDR1 MGHRA, CDR2 YSYEKL. This CDR3 is 15 amino acids long. V trimming: 4 bases; J trimming: 0 bases; junction bases outside the gene matches: 2. CDR3 coding DNA: TGCGCCAGCAGCCTCGACAGGGGTAGCAATCAGCCCCAGCATTTT. This translates into CASSLDRGSNQPQHF.

The genes are TRBV5-1 and TRBJ2-3; tentative D call: TRBD1 (5 bases). This CDR3 has 16 amino acids. V was cut by 6 bases and J by 0 bases, with 17 bases left in between. The germline V gene has CDR1 SGHRS and CDR2 YFSETQ. The CDR3 region is CASKPTGHLSTDTQYF. The DNA of the CDR3 is TGCGCCAGCAAACCAACAGGACACCTTAGCACAGATACGCAGTATTTT. Based on the CDR3 plus reference TRBV5-1 and TRBJ2-3, the full variable domain is KAGVTQTPRYLIKTRGQQVTLSCSPISGHRSVSWYQQTPGQGLQFLFEYFSETQRNKGNFPGRFSGRQFSNSRSEMNVSTLELGDSALYLCASKPTGHLSTDTQYFGPGTRLTVL.

This clone has a handful of counts. This chain links TRBV9 with TRBJ1-1, with 10 bases lining up with TRBD1. The CDR3 extends over 16 amino acids. V lost 3 bases, J lost 1 base, and 6 bases stayed unmatched. Germline assignment: CDR1 SGDLS and CDR2 YYNGEE. The CDR3 is CASSAGQGGQNTEAFF. The DNA of the CDR3 is TGTGCCAGCAGCGCAGGACAGGGGGGACAGAACACTGAAGCTTTCTTT.

The chain joins TRBV4-1 to TRBJ1-2; 8 nucleotides align to TRBD1. Germline CDR1 and CDR2: MGHRA and YSYEKL. V dropped 3 bases and J dropped 8; count of bases not matched to a gene: 8. The CDR3 is 14 amino acids. CDR3 DNA sequence: TGCGCCAGCAGCCAGGATGACAGGGGAAGAGGCTACACCTTC. This gives the protein CASSQDDRGRGYTF.

In DNA, the CDR3 is TGTGCCAGCAGCCAAGAGGGGGCAATTGTGTATAATTCACCCCTCCACTTT. Amino acid sequence: CASSQEGAIVYNSPLHF. The gene calls are TRBV3-1 (or the pseudogene TRBV3-2) and TRBJ1-6, with a weak D call TRBD1 (6 bases). The CDR3 covers 17 residues. Trimming left V 0 bases short and J 4 bases short, with 13 bases between. CDR1 and CDR2 from the germline V gene are LGHDT and YNNKEL (reference sequence).

The chain is built from TRBV28 and TRBJ2-1; possibly TRBD1 for D (5 bases). V was shortened by 4 bases and J by 6 bases, with 13 bases between the two germline ends. The CDR3 runs to 14 residues. The V gene's germline CDR1 is MDHEN and CDR2 SYDVKM. The CDR3 DNA is TGTGCCAGCAGTTCCCCCCTCAGGGTCAATGAGCAGTTCTTC. Its protein product is CASSSPLRVNEQFF.

This chain links TRBV29-1 with TRBJ2-1, with 8 bases lining up with TRBD2. This CDR3 has 14 amino acids. Germline V gene sequence: CDR1 SQVTM, CDR2 ANQGSEA. The trim removed 3 bases at V and 12 bases at J, leaving 13 bases unmatched. The CDR3 loop is CSVDASGLGSRQFF. In DNA, the CDR3 is TGCAGCGTTGATGCTAGCGGGCTTGGTTCTCGGCAGTTCTTC.

J is TRBJ1-6 and V is TRBV18; 7 bases align to TRBD1. Per germline, CDR1 KGHSH and CDR2 LQKENI. The V gene end was trimmed by 7 bases and the J gene end by 8 bases; junction bases not matched to a gene: 11. There are 15 residues in the CDR3. The CDR3 DNA sequence: TGTGCCAGCTTGAAGAACAGGGGAATCGATTCACCCCTCCACTTT. Translated, it gives CASLKNRGIDSPLHF. Supplemented by reference TRBV18 and TRBJ1-6, the full variable domain reads NAGVMQNPRHLVRRRGQEARLRCSPMKGHSHVYWYRQLPEEGLKFMVYLQKENIIDESGMPKERFSAEFPKEGPSILRIQQVVRGDSAAYFCASLKNRGIDSPLHFGNGTRLTVT.

V is TRBV30 and J is TRBJ2-1; D may be TRBD2 (6 bases). V lost 4 bases and J 3 bases, leaving 13 bases between the germline ends. This CDR3 contains 14 residues. The germline V gene has CDR1 GTSNPN and CDR2 SVGIG (reference sequence). The CDR3 spells CAWMAGSFYNEQFF. CDR3 bases: TGTGCCTGGATGGCGGGGAGCTTCTACAATGAGCAGTTCTTC.

This clone came up a few times. This chain joins TRBV2 and TRBJ1-4; D is perhaps TRBD1 (6 bases). The CDR3 consists of 15 residues. V was shortened by 2 bases and J by 7 bases, with 14 bases between the two germline ends. The germline gives CDR1 SNHLY, CDR2 FYNNEI. Here the CDR3 DNA reads TGTGCCAGCAGTGAAAAGACAGGCCCCGGTGAAAAACTGTTTTTT. It encodes CASSEKTGPGEKLFF.

The rearrangement uses TRBV3-1 (or the pseudogene TRBV3-2) and TRBJ1-1, with D possibly being TRBD1 (6 bases). Germline V gene data show CDR1 as LGHDT and CDR2 as YNNKEL (reference sequence). V lost 8 bases, J lost 5 bases, and 21 bases lay in between. The CDR3 contains 15 residues. As DNA, the CDR3 is TGTGCCAGCGTCCCTTTCGGGGGGGCGATGACTGAAGCTTTCTTT. It specifies CASVPFGGAMTEAFF.

This clone was detected once. J is TRBJ2-7 and V is TRBV7-9; 8 bases fit TRBD2. V gave up 1 base and J gave up 5 bases; unmatched junction bases: 16. The CDR3 has 18 residues. Germline lookup yields CDR1 SEHNR and CDR2 FQNEAQ (reference sequence). As DNA, the CDR3 is TGTGCCAGCAGCTTAGATCCTCGGAAGCGGGAGAAGGGTGACGAGCAGTACTTC. Its protein product is CASSLDPRKREKGDEQYF.

The V call is TRBV6-4, the J call TRBJ2-2, with 7 bases lining up with TRBD1. CDR3 length: 13 amino acids. V trimming: 7 bases; J trimming: 5 bases; junction bases outside the gene matches: 4. CDR1 is MRHNA, CDR2 SNTAGT, per germline. The DNA for the CDR3 is TGTGCCAGCACTCCGACAGGGACCGGGGAGCTGTTTTTT. Amino acid sequence: CASTPTGTGELFF.

The CDR3 is CASLAGASEQFF. In nucleotides, the CDR3 is TGCGCCAGCCTAGCGGGAGCCAGTGAGCAGTTCTTC. The J gene is TRBJ2-1, the V gene TRBV10-2, with 10 positions matching TRBD2. The CDR3 extends over 12 amino acids. The ends lost 8 bases at V and 9 bases at J; junction bases unmatched: 4. Germline values: CDR1 WSHSY, CDR2 SAAADI.

The V and J genes are TRBV2 and TRBJ2-5, with a tentative D call TRBD2 (5 bases). V lost 5 bases, J lost 5 bases, and 6 bases lay in between. CDR1 and CDR2 from the germline V gene are SNHLY and FYNNEI. This CDR3 contains 11 residues. CDR3 in amino acids: CASSRRETQYF. In DNA form, the CDR3 reads TGTGCCAGCAGTAGGAGGGAGACCCAGTACTTC.

This clone was found a few times. The chain joins TRBV29-1 to TRBJ1-4; TRBD1 is a possible D gene (5 bases). Germline V gives CDR1 SQVTM, CDR2 ANQGSEA. Trimming took off 2 bases at V and 7 bases at J, with 11 bases between the two ends. The length of the CDR3 is 13 residues. The DNA of the CDR3 is TGCAGCGTTGAACAGGGTATCCCTGAAAAACTGTTTTTT. Protein: CSVEQGIPEKLFF.

This CDR3 reads CASSPTYEQYF. The CDR3 region has the DNA TGTGCCAGCTCACCCACCTACGAGCAGTACTTC. The V and J genes are TRBV18 and TRBJ2-7; unclear D gene. Trimming took 3 bases from V and 2 from J, leaving 2 bases between them. Germline V gene sequence: CDR1 KGHSH, CDR2 LQKENI. The CDR3 covers 11 residues.

The rearrangement uses TRBV5-1 and TRBJ2-1, with no clear D. Germline CDR1 and CDR2: SGHRS and YFSETQ. CDR3 length: 13 residues. V was pared by 0 bases and J by 4 bases, with 5 bases between. DNA for the CDR3: TGCGCCAGCAGCTTGGGACTTTACAATGAGCAGTTCTTC. Protein product: CASSLGLYNEQFF.

In its sample, this clone was seen once. DNA for the CDR3: TGTGCCATCAGAACTAGCGGGGGAGTGGCAGATACGCAGTATTTT. Its protein product is CAIRTSGGVADTQYF. J is TRBJ2-3 and V is TRBV10-3; 11 bases fit TRBD2. Trimming took 6 bases from V and 4 from J; bases not matched to a gene: 6. The CDR3 consists of 15 residues. Per the germline V gene, CDR1 is ENHRY and CDR2 is SYGVKD.